This T cell receptor (beta chain) was identified during a study of T-cell reconstitution after alpha-beta-depleted transplantation in children. Broader study findings: The main origin of T-cell counts and diversity one year after transplant was newly produced T cells.

This clonotype appeared a few times. Its antigen remains unknown. V was pared by 3 bases and J by 5 bases, with 8 bases between. The CDR3 totals 14 residues. It was with unique molecular identifiers that the TCRbeta library was prepared. TCRdb itself ran the PCR reads through MiXCR, one entry per CDR3 protein. Found here are about 240,000 distinct CDR3 sequences, roughly a quarter of them singletons; the top ten hold around 2.5%. The input for sequencing was PBMCs, taken before TCRalphabeta/CD19-depleted stem cell transplant. The V and J genes are TRBV12-3 or TRBV12-4 and TRBJ2-6; D is undetermined. This TCR derives from a girl aged 2 to 10 with Fanconi anemia, due to receive a stem cell transplant. The CDR3 DNA reads TGTGCCAGCAGTTTGGGTAGCAGGGCCAACGTCCTGACTTTC. The encoded protein is CASSLGSRANVLTF.